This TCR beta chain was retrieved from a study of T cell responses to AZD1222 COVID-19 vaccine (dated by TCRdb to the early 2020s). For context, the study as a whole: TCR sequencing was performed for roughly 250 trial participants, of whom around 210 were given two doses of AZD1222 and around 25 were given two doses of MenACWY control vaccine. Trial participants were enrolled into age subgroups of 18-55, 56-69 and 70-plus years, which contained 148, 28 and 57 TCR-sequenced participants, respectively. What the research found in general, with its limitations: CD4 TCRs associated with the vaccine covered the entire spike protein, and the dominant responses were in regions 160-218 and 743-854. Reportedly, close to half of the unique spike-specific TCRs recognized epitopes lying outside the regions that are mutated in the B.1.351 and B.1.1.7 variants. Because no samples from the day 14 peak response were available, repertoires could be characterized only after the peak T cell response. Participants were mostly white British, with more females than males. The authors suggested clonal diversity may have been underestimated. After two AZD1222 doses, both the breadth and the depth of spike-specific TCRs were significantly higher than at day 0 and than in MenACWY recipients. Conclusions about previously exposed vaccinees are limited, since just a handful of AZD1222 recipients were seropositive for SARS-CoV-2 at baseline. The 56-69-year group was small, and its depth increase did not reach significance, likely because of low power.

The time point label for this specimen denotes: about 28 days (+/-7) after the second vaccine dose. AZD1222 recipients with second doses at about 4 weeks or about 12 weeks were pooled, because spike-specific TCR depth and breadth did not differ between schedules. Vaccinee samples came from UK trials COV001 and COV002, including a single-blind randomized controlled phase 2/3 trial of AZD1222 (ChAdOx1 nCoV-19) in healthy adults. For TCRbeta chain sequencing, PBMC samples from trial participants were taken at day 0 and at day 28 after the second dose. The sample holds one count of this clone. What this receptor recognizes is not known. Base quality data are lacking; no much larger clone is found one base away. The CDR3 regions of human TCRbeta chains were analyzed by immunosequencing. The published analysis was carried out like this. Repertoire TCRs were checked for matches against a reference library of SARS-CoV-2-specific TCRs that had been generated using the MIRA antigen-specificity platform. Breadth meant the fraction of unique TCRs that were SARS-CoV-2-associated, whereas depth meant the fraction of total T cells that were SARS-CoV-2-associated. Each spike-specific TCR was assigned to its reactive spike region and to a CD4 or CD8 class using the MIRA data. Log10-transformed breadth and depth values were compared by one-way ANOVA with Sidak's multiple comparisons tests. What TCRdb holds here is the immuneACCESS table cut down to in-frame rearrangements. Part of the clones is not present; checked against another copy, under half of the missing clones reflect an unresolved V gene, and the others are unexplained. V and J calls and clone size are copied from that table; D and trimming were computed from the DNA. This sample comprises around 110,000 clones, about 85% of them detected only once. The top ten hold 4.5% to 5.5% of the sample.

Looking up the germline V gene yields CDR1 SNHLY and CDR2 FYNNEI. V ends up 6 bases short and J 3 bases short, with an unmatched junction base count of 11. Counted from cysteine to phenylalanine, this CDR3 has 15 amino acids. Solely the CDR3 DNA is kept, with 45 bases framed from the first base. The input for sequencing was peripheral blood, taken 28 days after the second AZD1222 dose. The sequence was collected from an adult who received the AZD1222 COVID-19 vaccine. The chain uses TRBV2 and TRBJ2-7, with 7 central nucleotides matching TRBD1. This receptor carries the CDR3 CASRGTEGGNYEQYF. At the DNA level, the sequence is TGTGCCAGCAGAGGGACAGAAGGTGGGAACTACGAGCAGTACTTC.